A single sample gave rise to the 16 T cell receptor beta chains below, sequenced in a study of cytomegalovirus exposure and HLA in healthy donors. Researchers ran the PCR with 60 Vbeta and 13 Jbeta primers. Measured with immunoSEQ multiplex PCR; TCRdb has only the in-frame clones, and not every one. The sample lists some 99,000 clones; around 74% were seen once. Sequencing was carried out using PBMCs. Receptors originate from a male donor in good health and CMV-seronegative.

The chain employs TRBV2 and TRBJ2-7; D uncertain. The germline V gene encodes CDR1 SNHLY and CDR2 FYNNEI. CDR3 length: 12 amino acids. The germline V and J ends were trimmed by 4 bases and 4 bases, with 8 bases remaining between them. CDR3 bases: TGTGCCAGCAGTGGTCAGAGGTACGAGCAGTACTTC. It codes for CASSGQRYEQYF.

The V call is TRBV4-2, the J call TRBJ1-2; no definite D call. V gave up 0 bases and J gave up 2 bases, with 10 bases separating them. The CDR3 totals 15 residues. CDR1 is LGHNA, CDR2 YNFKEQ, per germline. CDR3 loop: CASSQDGVSNYGYTF. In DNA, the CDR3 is TGTGCCAGCAGCCAAGACGGGGTGTCGAACTATGGCTACACCTTC.

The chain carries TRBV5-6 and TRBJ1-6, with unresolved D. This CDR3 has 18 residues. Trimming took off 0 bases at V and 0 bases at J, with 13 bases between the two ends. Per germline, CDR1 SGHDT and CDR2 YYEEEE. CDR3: CASSLGAPTSSYNSPLHF. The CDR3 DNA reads TGTGCCAGCAGCTTGGGGGCCCCCACGAGCTCCTATAATTCACCCCTCCACTTT.

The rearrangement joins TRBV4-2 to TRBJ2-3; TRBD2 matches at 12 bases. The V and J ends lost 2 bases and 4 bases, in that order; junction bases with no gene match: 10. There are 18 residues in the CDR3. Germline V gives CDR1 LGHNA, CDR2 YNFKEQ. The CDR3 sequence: CASSQLRTSGNSADTQYF. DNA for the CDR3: TGTGCCAGCAGCCAACTACGGACTAGCGGGAACTCAGCAGATACGCAGTATTTT.

CDR3 loop: CSVERGGGVRREQFF. CDR3 in DNA: TGCAGCGTTGAAAGAGGCGGGGGAGTCCGGCGTGAGCAGTTCTTC. This chain connects TRBV29-1 to TRBJ2-1, with 7 bases fitting TRBD2. V gave up 2 bases and J gave up 9 bases; unmatched junction bases: 13. CDR1 is SQVTM and CDR2 is ANQGSEA in the germline V gene. The CDR3 is 15 amino acids.

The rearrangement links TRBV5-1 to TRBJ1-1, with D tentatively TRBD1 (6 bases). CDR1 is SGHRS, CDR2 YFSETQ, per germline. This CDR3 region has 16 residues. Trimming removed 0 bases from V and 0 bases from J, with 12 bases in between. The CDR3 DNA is TGCGCCAGCAGCTTGGTAGCAGGGGTGATGAACACTGAAGCTTTCTTT. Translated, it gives CASSLVAGVMNTEAFF.

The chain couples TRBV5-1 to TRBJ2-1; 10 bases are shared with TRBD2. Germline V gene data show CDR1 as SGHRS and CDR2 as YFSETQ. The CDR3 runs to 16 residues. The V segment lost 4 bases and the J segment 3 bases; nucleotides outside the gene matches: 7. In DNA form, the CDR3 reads TGCGCCAGCAGCCCTCTAGCGGGAGCAAGCTACAATGAGCAGTTCTTC. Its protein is CASSPLAGASYNEQFF.

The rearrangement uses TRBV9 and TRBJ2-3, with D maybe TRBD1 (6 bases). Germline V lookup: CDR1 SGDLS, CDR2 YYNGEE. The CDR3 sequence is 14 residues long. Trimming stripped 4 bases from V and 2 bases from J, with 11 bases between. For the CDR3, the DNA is TGTGCCAGCAGCATCCGGGACATCACAGATACGCAGTATTTT. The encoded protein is CASSIRDITDTQYF.

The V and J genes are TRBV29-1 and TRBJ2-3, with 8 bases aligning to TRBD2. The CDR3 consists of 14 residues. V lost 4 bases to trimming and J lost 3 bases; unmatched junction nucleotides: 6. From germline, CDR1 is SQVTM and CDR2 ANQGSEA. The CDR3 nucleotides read TGCAGCGTTGGGACCCGGGAGGGGACAGATACGCAGTATTTT. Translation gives CSVGTREGTDTQYF.

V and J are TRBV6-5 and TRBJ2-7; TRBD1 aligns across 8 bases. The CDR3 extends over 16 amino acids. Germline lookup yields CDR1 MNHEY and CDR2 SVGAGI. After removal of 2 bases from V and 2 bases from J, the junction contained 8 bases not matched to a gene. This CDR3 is CASSYTGTGQPYEQYF. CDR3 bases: TGTGCCAGCAGTTACACTGGGACAGGTCAGCCCTACGAGCAGTACTTC.

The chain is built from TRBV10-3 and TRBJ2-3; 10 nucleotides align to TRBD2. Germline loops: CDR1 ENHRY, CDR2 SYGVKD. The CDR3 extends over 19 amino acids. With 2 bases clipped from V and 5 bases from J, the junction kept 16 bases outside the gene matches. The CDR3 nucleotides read TGTGCCATCAGTGAGACTCCGGGACAGGTAGCGGGAGGTCTAGATACGCAGTATTTT. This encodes CAISETPGQVAGGLDTQYF.

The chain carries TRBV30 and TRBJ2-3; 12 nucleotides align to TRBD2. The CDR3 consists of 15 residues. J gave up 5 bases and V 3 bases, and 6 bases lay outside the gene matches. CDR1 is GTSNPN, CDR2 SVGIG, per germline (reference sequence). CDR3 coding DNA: TGTGCCTGGAGCCGACTAGCGGGAGTCGGAGATACGCAGTATTTT. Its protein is CAWSRLAGVGDTQYF.

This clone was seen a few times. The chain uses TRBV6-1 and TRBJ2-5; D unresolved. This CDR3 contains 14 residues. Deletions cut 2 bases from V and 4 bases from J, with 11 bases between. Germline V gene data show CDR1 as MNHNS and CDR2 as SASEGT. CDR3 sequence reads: CASSETVARETQYF. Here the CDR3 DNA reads TGTGCCAGCAGTGAAACGGTAGCCAGAGAGACCCAGTACTTC.

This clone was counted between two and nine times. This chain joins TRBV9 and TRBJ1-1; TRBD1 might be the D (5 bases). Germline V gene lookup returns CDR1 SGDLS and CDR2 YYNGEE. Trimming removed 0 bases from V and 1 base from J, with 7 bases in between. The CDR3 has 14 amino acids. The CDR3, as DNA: TGTGCCAGCAGCGTAGCACAGGCGAACACTGAAGCTTTCTTT. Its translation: CASSVAQANTEAFF.

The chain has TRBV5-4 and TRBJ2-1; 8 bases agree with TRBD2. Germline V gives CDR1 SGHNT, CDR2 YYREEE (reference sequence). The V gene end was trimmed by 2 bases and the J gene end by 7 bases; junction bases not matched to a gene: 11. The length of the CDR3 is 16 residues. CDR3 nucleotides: TGTGCCAGCAGCTTCGCCGGGGGGGGAGTAGGAAATGAGCAGTTCTTC. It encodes CASSFAGGGVGNEQFF.

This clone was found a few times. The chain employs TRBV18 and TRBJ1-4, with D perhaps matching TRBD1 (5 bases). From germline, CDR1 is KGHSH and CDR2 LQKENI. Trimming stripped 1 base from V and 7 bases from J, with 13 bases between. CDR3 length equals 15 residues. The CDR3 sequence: CASSPREGIGEKLFF. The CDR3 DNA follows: TGTGCCAGCTCACCACGGGAGGGGATCGGTGAAAAACTGTTTTTT.